These 19 T cell receptor beta chains originate from one sample sequenced in a study of blood T cells in healthy people across ages. Primers used in a second PCR of roughly 6 to 12 cycles were a sample-barcoded 5' primer and a J-beta primer mix. TCRdb redid the calling of the 5' RACE reads with MiXCR, one entry per CDR3 protein. The sample has fewer than 1,200,000 distinct CDR3 sequences, around 27% seen once. This sample also belongs to another study, concerning T cells of mothers and their children.

Input material: blood. Source of these receptors: a girl aged 2 to 10 in good health.

This clonotype occurred a few times. The rearrangement uses TRBV28 and TRBJ1-2; tentative D call: TRBD1 (6 bases). The CDR3 spans 17 residues. V was clipped by 4 bases and J by 0 bases, with 18 bases between them. Per the germline V gene, CDR1 is MDHEN and CDR2 is SYDVKM. The CDR3 region is CASSSPSLGTTNYGYTF. CDR3 DNA sequence: TGTGCCAGCAGTTCACCCTCTTTGGGGACAACTAACTATGGCTACACCTTC.

This clonotype turned up a few times. The rearrangement links TRBV6-1 to TRBJ2-7; perhaps TRBD2 as D (7 bases). Trimming pared 6 bases from V and 0 bases from J, leaving 15 bases between. CDR1 is MNHNS and CDR2 is SASEGT in the germline V gene. This CDR3 region has 15 residues. The CDR3: CASRWGGPSSYEQYF. The CDR3 region has the DNA TGTGCCAGCAGGTGGGGGGGGCCAAGCTCCTACGAGCAGTACTTC.

V gene TRBV29-1 combines with J gene TRBJ1-2; D is possibly TRBD1 (6 bases). V dropped 8 bases and J dropped 6 bases, with 19 bases sitting between them. Germline CDR1 reads SQVTM; CDR2 reads ANQGSEA. The CDR3 length is 13 residues. DNA of the CDR3: TGCAGCCTTGGAGGAGGGGGTAAAGATGGCTACACCTTC. It yields the protein CSLGGGGKDGYTF.

This clonotype has only a few counts. This rearrangement joins TRBV29-1 to TRBJ2-4; D is uncertain. This CDR3 spans 14 amino acids. The V gene lost 4 bases and the J gene lost 8 bases, with 18 bases spanning the gap. From germline, CDR1 is SQVTM and CDR2 ANQGSEA. CDR3 loop: CSVGRDGSSDIQYF. CDR3 bases: TGCAGCGTTGGGCGAGACGGGTCGTCGGACATTCAGTACTTC.

The chain carries TRBV7-4 and TRBJ2-7; 10 positions agree with TRBD2. J lost 4 bases, V lost 7 bases, and 13 bases had no gene match. This CDR3 spans 16 amino acids. Germline CDR1 reads SGHVT; CDR2 reads SQSDAQ. The CDR3 reads CASTFRGPAGGYEQYF. In nucleotides, the CDR3 is TGTGCCAGCACATTCCGGGGACCAGCGGGGGGGTACGAGCAGTACTTC.

A few counts support this clonotype. The rearrangement uses TRBV6-6 and TRBJ1-5, with a tentative D call TRBD1 (6 bases). Germline values: CDR1 MNHNY, CDR2 SVGAGI (reference sequence). Trimming removed 3 bases at V and 3 bases at J, with 15 bases between. The CDR3 has 16 amino acids. The CDR3 loop reads CASSYGGARDNQPQHF. DNA of the CDR3: TGTGCCAGCAGTTATGGGGGGGCGCGGGACAATCAGCCCCAGCATTTT.

The chain employs TRBV5-5 and TRBJ1-1, with a tentative D call TRBD1 (6 bases). Deletions cut 4 bases from V and 8 bases from J, with 24 bases between. CDR1 SGHKS and CDR2 YYEKEE come from the germline V gene (reference sequence). CDR3 length: 16 residues. The CDR3 region has the DNA TGTGCCAGCAGCCCGGGGGCAGGTTCGTCCGGCCGCGAAGCTTTCTTT. Its translation is CASSPGAGSSGREAFF.

Only a few counts were recorded for this clonotype. CDR3 protein: CASSQDATGYGYTF. The CDR3 DNA is TGCGCCAGCAGCCAAGATGCGACAGGCTATGGCTACACCTTC. This chain uses TRBV4-1 with TRBJ1-2, with a weak D call TRBD1 (6 bases). Trimming removed 0 bases from V and 4 bases from J, with 9 bases in between. CDR3 size: 14 residues. Germline CDR1 is MGHRA and CDR2 is YSYEKL.

There are a few counts of this clonotype. The chain has TRBV6-1 and TRBJ2-5; D not resolved. The J call may be mistaken, given a closer DNA end match to TRBJ2-7. The CDR3 loop spans 11 amino acids. Germline lookup yields CDR1 MNHNS and CDR2 SASEGT. The CDR3 coding sequence is TGTGCCAGCAGTAAATATTACGAGCAGTACTTC. This translates into CASSKYYEQYF.

This chain uses TRBV6-4 with TRBJ2-5, with 7 bases lining up with TRBD2. The DNA end is a closer match to TRBJ2-7, so the J assignment may be wrong. In germline, CDR1 is MRHNA, CDR2 SNTAGT. CDR3 length: 16 amino acids. The CDR3 sequence: CASSGSSGASLYEQYF. The CDR3 bases are TGTGCCAGCAGTGGATCGAGCGGGGCCTCTCTATACGAGCAGTACTTC.

This clonotype was observed a handful of times. The V call is TRBV27, the J call TRBJ2-1; the D call may be TRBD1 or TRBD2 (5 bases each). CDR1 MNHEY and CDR2 SMNVEV come from the germline V gene (reference sequence). There are 16 residues in the CDR3. Trimming shortened V by 7 bases and J by 1 base, and 17 bases separated the two germline ends. The CDR3 is CASTSWDGYSYNEQFF. The DNA for the CDR3 is TGTGCCAGCACTTCTTGGGACGGTTATTCCTACAATGAGCAGTTCTTC.

Many counts were recorded for this clonotype. The CDR3 nucleotides read TGCAGTGCTCTGGGACAGCTCGATGTCACAGATACGCAGTATTTT. Translated, it gives CSALGQLDVTDTQYF. The rearrangement joins TRBV20-1 to TRBJ2-3; 7 bases match TRBD1. CDR3 length: 15 residues. CDR1 and CDR2 (germline): DFQATT, SNEGSKA (reference sequence). J was trimmed by 2 bases and V by 5 bases; bases with no gene match: 10.

This clonotype was counted between two and nine times. V gene TRBV20-1 combines with J gene TRBJ1-4; 7 nucleotides agree with TRBD1. The ends lost 6 bases at V and 0 bases at J; junction bases unmatched: 4. CDR1 and CDR2 from the germline V gene are DFQATT and SNEGSKA (reference sequence). This CDR3 region has 14 residues. The CDR3 sequence: CSARDSATNEKLFF. DNA of the CDR3: TGCAGTGCCCGGGACAGTGCAACTAATGAAAAACTGTTTTTT.

J is TRBJ1-2 and V is TRBV6-1, with 8 bases identical to TRBD1. CDR1 and CDR2 (germline): MNHNS, SASEGT. V shed 4 bases and J 6 bases; nucleotides not matched to a gene: 7. The CDR3 covers 14 residues. The CDR3 nucleotides read TGTGCCAGCAGTGTGGACAGGGAGTGGGATGGCTACACCTTC. The encoded protein is CASSVDREWDGYTF.

V gene TRBV7-9 combines with J gene TRBJ1-1; possibly TRBD1 for D (5 bases). Germline lookup yields CDR1 SEHNR and CDR2 FQNEAQ (reference sequence). The V gene lost 0 bases and the J gene lost 14 bases, with 10 bases spanning the gap. The CDR3 runs to 11 residues. Here the CDR3 DNA reads TGTGCCAGCAGCTTAGCGCGGGGGTGGTTCTTT. Amino acids: CASSLARGWFF.

This clonotype was observed a handful of times. The chain is built from TRBV29-1 and TRBJ2-5; perhaps TRBD1 as D (5 bases). Trimming removed 3 bases from V and 5 bases from J, with 19 bases in between. From germline, CDR1 is SQVTM and CDR2 ANQGSEA. The length of the CDR3 is 15 residues. The CDR3 nucleotides read TGCAGCGTTGAGGCAGGGAACGAAGAGTGGGAGACCCAGTACTTC. It specifies CSVEAGNEEWETQYF.

V gene TRBV7-2 combines with J gene TRBJ2-3; 8 bases align to TRBD2. The CDR3 length is 16 residues. J lost 0 bases, V lost 5 bases, and 7 bases had no gene match. Germline V gives CDR1 SGHTA, CDR2 FQGNSA. The CDR3 here is CASSLNGRVSTDTQYF. CDR3 sequence (DNA): TGTGCCAGCAGCCTGAACGGGAGGGTTAGCACAGATACGCAGTATTTT.

The chain combines TRBV12-3 or TRBV12-4 with TRBJ2-5, with TRBD2 matching 8 bases. Matching the DNA end better, TRBJ2-1 makes the J call doubtful. The CDR3 runs 17 residues. The CDR3 here is CASSHPLGGGGNNEQFF. CDR3 DNA sequence: TGTGCCAGCAGCCACCCCCTGGGGGGCGGGGGGAACAATGAGCAGTTCTTC.

The chain links TRBV11-2 to TRBJ2-7; D may be TRBD1 or TRBD2 (5 bases each). CDR1 SGHAT and CDR2 FQNNGV come from the germline V gene. Trimming pared 4 bases from V and 1 base from J, leaving 14 bases between. This CDR3 contains 15 residues. This CDR3 is CASSSWGSGSYEQYF. The CDR3 region has the DNA TGTGCCAGCAGCTCCTGGGGGAGTGGTTCCTACGAGCAGTACTTC.